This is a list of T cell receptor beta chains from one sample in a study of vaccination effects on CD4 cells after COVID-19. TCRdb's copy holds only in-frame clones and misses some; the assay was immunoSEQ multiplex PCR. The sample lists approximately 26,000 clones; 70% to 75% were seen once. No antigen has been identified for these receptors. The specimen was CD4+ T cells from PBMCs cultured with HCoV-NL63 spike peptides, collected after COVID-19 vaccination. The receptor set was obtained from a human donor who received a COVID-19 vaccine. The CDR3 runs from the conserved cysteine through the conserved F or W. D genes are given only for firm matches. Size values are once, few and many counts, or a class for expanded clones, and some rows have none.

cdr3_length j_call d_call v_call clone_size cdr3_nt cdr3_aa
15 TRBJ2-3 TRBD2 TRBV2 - TGTGCCAGCAGCGAACTAGCGGGCGGCGCAGGTACGCAGTATTTT CASSELAGGAGTQYF
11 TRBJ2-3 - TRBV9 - TGTGCCAGCAGCCGCCCAGATACGCAGTATTTT CASSRPDTQYF
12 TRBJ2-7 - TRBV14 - TGTGCCAGCAGCCAAGCCAGCTACGAGCAGTACTTC CASSQASYEQYF
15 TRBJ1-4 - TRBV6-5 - TGTGCCAGCGGGGACCTGCGGCAGCACGTAGAAAAACTGTTTTTT CASGDLRQHVEKLFF
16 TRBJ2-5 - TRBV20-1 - TGCAGTGCTAGTGGGTCGGCGGGGGCGTACCAAGAGACCCAGTACTTC CSASGSAGAYQETQYF
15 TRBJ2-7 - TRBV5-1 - TGCGCCAGCAGCTTGGGCCACAGGGATACCTACGAGCAGTACTTC CASSLGHRDTYEQYF
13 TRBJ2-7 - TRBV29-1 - TGCAGCGTTACAAGACAGGAGGCCTACGAGCAGTACTTC CSVTRQEAYEQYF
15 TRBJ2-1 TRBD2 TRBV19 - TGTGCCAGCGACTCCGGGACTAGCGGATACAATGAGCAGTTCTTC CASDSGTSGYNEQFF
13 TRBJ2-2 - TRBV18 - TGTGCCAGCTCACTCCAGGGGACCGGGGAGCTGTTTTTT CASSLQGTGELFF
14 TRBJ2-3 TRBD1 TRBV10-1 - TGCGCCAGCAGTGGACAGGGGGCTACAGATACGCAGTATTTT CASSGQGATDTQYF
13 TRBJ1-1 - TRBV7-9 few TGTGCCAGCAGCCGCCCGGGGAACACTGAAGCTTTCTTT CASSRPGNTEAFF
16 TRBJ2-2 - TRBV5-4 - TGTGCCAGCAGCTTGGGAGAACAGGGAAGCACCGGGGAGCTGTTTTTT CASSLGEQGSTGELFF
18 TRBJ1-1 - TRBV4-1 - TGCGCCAGCAGCCCTTTGGGGCTTGGGAGGGTATTAAGGACTGAAGCTTTCTTT CASSPLGLGRVLRTEAFF
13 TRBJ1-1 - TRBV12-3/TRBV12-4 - TGTGCCAGCAGCAACCTCATGAACACTGAAGCTTTCTTT CASSNLMNTEAFF
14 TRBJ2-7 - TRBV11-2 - TGTGCCAGCAGCTTCTGGCTCAGGGAATACGAGCAGTACTTC CASSFWLREYEQYF
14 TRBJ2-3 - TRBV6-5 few TGTGCCAGCAGTTACTATCAGCGGGCAGATACGCAGTATTTT CASSYYQRADTQYF
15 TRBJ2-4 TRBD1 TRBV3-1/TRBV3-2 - TGTGCCAGCAGCTCGTGGACAGGGGAAAGAAACATTCAGTACTTC CASSSWTGERNIQYF
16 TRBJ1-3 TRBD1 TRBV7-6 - TGTGCCAGCAGCTGGGGGACAGGGCGTTTTGGAAACACCATATATTTT CASSWGTGRFGNTIYF
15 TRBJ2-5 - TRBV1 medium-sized TGCACCAGCAGCCAATCTAGCGGGAGGGGCCTCACCCAGTACTTC CTSSQSSGRGLTQYF
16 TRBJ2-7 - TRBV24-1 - TGTGCCACCAGTGACTCATGGACAAATCCTTCCTACGAGCAGTACTTC CATSDSWTNPSYEQYF
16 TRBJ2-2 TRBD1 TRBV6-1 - TGTGCCAGCAGTGAATTGGGACAGGGGGCGGGCGGGGAGCTGTTTTTT CASSELGQGAGGELFF
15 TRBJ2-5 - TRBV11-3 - TGTGCCAGCAGCTTAGGTTTAAGAGGGGAAGAGACCCAGTACTTC CASSLGLRGEETQYF